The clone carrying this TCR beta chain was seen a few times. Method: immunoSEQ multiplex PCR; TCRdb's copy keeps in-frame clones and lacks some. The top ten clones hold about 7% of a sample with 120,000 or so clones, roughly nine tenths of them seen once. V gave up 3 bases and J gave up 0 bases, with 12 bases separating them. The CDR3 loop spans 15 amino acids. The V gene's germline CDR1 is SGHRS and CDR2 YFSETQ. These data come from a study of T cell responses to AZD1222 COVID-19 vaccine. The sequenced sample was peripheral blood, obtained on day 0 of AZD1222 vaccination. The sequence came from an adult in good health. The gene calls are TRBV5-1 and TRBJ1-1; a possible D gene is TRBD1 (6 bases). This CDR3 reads CASSWRGDMNTEAFF. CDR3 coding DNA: TGCGCCAGCAGCTGGAGGGGGGACATGAACACTGAAGCTTTCTTT.